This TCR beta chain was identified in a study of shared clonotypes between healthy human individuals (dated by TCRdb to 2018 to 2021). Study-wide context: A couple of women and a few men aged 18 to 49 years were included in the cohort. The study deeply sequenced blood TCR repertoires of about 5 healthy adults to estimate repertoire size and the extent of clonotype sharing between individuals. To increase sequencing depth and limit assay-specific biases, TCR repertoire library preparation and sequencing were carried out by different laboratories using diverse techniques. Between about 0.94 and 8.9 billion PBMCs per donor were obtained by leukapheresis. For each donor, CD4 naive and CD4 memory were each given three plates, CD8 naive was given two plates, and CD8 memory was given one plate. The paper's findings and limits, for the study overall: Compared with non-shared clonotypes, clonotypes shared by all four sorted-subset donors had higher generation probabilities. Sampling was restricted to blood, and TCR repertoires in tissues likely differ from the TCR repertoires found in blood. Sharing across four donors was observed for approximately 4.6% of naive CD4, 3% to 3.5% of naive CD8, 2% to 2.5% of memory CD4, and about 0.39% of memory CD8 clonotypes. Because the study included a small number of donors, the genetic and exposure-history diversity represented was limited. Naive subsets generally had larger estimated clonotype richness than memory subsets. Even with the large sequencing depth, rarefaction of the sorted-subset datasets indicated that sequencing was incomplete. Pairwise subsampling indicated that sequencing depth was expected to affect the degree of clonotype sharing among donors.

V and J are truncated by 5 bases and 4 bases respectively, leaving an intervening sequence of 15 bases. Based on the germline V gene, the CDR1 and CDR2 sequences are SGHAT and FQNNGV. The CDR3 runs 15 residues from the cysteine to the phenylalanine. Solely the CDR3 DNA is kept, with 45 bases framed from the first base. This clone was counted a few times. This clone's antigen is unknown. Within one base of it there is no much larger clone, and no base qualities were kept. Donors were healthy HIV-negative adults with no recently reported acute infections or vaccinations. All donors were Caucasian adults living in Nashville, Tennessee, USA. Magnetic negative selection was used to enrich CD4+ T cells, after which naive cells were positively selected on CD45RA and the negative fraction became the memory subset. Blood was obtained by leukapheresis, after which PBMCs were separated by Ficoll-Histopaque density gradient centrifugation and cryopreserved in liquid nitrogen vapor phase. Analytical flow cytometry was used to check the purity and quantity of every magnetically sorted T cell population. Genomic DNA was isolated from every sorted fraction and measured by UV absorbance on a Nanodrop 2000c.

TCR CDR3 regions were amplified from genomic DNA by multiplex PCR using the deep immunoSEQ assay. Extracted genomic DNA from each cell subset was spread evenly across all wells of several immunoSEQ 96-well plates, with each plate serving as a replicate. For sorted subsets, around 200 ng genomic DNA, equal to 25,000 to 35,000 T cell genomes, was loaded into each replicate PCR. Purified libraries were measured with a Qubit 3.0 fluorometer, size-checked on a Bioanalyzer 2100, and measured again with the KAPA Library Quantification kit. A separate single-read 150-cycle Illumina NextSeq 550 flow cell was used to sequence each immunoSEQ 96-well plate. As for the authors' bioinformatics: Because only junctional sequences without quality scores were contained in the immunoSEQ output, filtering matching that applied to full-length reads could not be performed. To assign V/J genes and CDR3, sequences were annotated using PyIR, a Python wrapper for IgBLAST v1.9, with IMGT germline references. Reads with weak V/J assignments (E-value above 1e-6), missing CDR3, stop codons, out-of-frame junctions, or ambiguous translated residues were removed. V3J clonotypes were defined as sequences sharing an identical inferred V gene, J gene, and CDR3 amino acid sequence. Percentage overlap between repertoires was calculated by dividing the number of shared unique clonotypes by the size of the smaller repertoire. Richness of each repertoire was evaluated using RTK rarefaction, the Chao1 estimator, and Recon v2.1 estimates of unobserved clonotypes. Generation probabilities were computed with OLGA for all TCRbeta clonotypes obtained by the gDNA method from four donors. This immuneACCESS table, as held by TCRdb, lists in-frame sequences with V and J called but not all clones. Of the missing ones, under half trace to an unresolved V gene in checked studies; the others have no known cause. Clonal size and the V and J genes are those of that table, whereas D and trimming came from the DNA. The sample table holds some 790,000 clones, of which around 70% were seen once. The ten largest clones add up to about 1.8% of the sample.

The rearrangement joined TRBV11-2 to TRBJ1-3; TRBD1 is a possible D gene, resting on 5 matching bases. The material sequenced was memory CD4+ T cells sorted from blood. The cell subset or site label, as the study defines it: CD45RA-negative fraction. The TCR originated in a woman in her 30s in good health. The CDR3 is CASSNQGLLGNTIYF. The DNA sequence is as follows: TGTGCCAGCAGCAATCAGGGACTGCTAGGAAACACCATATATTTT.